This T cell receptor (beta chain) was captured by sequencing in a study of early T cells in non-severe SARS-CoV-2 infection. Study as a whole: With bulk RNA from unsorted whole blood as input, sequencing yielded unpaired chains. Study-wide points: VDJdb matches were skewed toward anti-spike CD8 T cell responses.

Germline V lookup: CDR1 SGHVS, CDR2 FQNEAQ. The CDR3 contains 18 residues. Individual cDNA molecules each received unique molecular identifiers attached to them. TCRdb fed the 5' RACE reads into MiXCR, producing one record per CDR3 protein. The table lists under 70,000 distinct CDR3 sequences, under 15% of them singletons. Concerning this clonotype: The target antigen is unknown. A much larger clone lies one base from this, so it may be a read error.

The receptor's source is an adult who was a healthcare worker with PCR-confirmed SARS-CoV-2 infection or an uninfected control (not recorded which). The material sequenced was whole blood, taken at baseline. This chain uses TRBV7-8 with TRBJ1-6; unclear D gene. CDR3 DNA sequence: TGTGTCAGCAGCCCAGGCTCAAAGACTAGCTCCTATAATTCACCCCTCCACTTT. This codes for CVSSPGSKTSSYNSPLHF.